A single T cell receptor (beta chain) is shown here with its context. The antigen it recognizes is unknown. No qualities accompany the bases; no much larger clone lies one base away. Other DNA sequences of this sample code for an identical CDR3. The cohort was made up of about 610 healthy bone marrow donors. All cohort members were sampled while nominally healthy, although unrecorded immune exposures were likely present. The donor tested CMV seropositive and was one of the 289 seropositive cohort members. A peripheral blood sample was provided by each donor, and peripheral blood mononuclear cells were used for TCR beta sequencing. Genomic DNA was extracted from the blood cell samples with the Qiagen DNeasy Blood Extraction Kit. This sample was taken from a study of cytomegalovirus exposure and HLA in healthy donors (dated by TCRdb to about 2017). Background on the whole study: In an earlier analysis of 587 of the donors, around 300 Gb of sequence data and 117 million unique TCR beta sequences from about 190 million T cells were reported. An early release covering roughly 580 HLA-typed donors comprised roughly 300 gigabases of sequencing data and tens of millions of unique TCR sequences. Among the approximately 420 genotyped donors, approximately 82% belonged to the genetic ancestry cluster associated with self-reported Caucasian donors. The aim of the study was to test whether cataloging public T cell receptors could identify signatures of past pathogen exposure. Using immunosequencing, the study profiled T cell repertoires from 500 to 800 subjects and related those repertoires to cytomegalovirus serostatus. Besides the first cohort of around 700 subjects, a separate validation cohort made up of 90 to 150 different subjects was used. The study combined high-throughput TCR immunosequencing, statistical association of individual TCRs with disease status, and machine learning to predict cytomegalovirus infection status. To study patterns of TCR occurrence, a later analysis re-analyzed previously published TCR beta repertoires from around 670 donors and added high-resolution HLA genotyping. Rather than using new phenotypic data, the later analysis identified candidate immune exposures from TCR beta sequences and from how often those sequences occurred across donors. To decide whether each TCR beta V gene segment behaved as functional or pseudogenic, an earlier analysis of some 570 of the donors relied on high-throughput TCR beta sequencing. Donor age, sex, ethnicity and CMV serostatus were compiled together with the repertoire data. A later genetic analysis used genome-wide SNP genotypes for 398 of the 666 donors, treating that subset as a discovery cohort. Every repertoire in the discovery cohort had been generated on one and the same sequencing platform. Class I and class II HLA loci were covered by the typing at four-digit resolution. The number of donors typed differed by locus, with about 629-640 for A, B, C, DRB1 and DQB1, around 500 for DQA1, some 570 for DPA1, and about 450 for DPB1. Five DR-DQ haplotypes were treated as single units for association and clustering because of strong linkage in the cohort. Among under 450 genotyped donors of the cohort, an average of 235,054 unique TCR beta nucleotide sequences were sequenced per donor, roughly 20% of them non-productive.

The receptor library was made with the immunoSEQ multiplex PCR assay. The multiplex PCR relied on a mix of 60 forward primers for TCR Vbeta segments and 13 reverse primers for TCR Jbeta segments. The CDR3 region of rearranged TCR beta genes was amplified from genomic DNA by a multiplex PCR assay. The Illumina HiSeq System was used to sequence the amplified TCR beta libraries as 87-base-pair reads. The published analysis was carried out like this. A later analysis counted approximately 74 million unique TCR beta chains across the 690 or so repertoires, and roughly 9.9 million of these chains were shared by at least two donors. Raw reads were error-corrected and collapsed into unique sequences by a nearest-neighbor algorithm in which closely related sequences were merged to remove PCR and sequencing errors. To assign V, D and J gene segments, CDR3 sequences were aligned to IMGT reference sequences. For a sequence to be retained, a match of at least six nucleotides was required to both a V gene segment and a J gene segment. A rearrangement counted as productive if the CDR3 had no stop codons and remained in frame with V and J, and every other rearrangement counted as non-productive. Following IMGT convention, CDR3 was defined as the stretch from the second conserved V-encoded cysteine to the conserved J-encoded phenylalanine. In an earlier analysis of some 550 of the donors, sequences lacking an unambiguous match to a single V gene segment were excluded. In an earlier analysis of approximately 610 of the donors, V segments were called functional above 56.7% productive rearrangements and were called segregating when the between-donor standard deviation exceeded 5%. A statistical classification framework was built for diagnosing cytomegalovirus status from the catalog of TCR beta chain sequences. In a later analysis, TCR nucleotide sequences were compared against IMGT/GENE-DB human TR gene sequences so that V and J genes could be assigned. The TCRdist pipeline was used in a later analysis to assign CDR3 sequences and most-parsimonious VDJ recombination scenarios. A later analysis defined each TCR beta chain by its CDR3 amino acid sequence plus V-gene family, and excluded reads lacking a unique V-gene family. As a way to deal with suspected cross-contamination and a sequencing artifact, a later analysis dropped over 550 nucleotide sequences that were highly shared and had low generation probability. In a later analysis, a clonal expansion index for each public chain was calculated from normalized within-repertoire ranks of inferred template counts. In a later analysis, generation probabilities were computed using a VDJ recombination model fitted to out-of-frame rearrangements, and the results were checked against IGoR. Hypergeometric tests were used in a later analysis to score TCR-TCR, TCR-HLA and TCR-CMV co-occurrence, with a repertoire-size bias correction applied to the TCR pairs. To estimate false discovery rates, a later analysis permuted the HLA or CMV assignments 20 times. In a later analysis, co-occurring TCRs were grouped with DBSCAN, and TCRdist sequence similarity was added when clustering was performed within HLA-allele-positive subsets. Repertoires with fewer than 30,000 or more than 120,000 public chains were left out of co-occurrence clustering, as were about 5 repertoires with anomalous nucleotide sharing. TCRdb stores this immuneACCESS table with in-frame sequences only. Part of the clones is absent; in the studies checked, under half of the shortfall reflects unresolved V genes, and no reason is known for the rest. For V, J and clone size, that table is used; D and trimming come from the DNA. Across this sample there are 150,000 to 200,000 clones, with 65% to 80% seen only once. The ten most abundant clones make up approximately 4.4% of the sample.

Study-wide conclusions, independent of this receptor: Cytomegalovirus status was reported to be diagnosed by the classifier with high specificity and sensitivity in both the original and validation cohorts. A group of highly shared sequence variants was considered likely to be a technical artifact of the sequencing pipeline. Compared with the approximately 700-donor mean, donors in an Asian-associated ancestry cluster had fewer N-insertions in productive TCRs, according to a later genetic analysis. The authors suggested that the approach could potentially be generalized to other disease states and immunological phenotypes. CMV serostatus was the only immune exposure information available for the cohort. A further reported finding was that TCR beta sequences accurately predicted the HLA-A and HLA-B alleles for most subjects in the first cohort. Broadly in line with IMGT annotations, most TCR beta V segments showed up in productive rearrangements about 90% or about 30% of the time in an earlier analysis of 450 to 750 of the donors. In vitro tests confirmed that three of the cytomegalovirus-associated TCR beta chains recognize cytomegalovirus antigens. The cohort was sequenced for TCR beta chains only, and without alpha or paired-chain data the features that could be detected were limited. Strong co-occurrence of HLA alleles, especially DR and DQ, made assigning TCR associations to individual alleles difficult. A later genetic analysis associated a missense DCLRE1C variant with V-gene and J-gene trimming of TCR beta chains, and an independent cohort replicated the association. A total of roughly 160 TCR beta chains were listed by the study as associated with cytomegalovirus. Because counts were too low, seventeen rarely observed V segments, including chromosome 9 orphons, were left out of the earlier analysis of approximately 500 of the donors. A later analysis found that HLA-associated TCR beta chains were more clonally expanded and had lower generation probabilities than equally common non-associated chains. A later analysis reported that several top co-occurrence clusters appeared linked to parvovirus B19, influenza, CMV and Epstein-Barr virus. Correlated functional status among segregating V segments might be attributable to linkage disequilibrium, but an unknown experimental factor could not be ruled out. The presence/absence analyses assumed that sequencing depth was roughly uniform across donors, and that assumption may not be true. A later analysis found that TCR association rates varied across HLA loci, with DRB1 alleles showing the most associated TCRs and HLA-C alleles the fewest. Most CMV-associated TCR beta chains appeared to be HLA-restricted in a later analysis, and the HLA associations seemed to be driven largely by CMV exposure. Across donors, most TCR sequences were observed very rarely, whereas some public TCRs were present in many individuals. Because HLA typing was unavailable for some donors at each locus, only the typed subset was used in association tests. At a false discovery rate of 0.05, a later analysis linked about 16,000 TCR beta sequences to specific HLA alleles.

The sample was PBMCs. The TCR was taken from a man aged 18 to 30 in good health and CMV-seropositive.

The nucleotide sequence is given as TGCGCCAGCAGCTTAGGCCGGGGTGGAGAGACCCAGTACTTC. This codes for CASSLGRGGETQYF. Recombination linked TRBV5-1 to TRBJ2-5; TRBD2 is perhaps the D gene, given 5 matching bases. From the cysteine up to the phenylalanine, the CDR3 has a length of 14 residues. Just the 42-base CDR3 DNA is kept, in frame starting at base 1. The junction shows trimming of 2 bases on V and 4 bases on J, plus 12 bases between the germline ends. For CDR1 and CDR2, the germline V gene lists SGHRS and YFSETQ. Here the CDR3 is joined to the reference TRBV5-1 and TRBJ2-5 genes, and the full variable domain is: KAGVTQTPRYLIKTRGQQVTLSCSPISGHRSVSWYQQTPGQGLQFLFEYFSETQRNKGNFPGRFSGRQFSNSRSEMNVSTLELGDSALYLCASSLGRGGETQYFGPGTRLLVL.